Included here is one T cell receptor (beta chain) sequence, with context. Antigen unknown. The data were produced by immunoSEQ multiplex PCR, yet TCRdb's version contains in-frame clones alone and is incomplete. The table lists over 25,000 clones, approximately 80% of them singletons. This specimen comes from a study of OX40 agonist ivuxolimab in advanced cancers. Study summary: Six ivuxolimab dose levels, 0.01 to 10 mg/kg, were given intravenously every 2 weeks. Notes on the study in general: No determination was made of the antigen specificity of the expanded peripheral T cells. Low normalized clonal expansion also occurred in some nonresponding patients.

The germline V and J ends were trimmed by 5 bases and 2 bases, with 10 bases remaining between them. Germline assignment: CDR1 LGHNT and CDR2 FRNRAP. The CDR3 contains 14 residues. This TCR derives from an adult with an advanced solid tumor such as melanoma, head and neck, liver or kidney cancer. Specimen: CD4+ or CD8+ T cells sorted from blood, collected in a trial of the OX40 agonist ivuxolimab. J is TRBJ1-3 and V is TRBV12-5, with D perhaps TRBD1 (6 bases). CDR3 sequence reads: CASGLGGTGNTIYF. The CDR3 region has the DNA TGTGCTAGTGGTCTAGGGGGAACTGGAAACACCATATATTTT.